This is a list of T cell receptor beta chains from one sample in a study of PD-L1 blockade in urothelial cancer. Libraries were prepared by immunoSEQ multiplex PCR; TCRdb keeps only in-frame clonotypes and omits some of them. The sample lists around 100,000 clones; about 90% were seen once. The sample was PBMCs, taken around atezolizumab (anti-PD-L1) treatment. These receptors came from a woman of 80 years or more with urothelial cancer. The CDR3 runs from the conserved cysteine through the conserved F or W. The D gene is left open where the match is weak. Clone size appears in some rows only: once, few, many, or a class for an expanded clone.

>15|-|TRBJ2-1|TRBV5-5|-
CASSPYGTVAGEQFF
TGTGCCAGCAGCCCCTACGGGACTGTTGCTGGTGAGCAGTTCTTC
>17|-|TRBJ1-3|TRBV19|TRBD1
CASSSGTGIYSGNTIYF
TGTGCCAGCTCGTCCGGGACAGGGATTTACTCTGGAAACACCATATATTTT
>13|-|TRBJ2-5|TRBV7-9|-
CASGSSGGETQYF
TGTGCCAGCGGGTCCTCAGGGGGGGAGACCCAGTACTTC
>14|-|TRBJ1-2|TRBV5-6|TRBD1
CASSSGTGGYGYTF
TGTGCCAGCAGTTCCGGGACAGGGGGCTATGGCTACACCTTC
>13|few|TRBJ2-5|TRBV30|-
CAWALAFQETQYF
TGTGCCTGGGCCCTAGCCTTCCAAGAGACCCAGTACTTC
>15|-|TRBJ2-4|TRBV27|-
CASSLGALAKNIQYF
TGTGCCAGCAGTTTAGGGGCTCTAGCCAAAAACATTCAGTACTTC
>12|once|TRBJ2-7|TRBV28|-
CASISETYEQYF
TGTGCCAGCATTAGCGAGACCTACGAGCAGTACTTC
>13|-|TRBJ2-7|TRBV19|TRBD2
CASSSGRLYEQYF
TGTGCCAGTAGTAGCGGGAGACTATACGAGCAGTACTTC
>15|-|TRBJ2-7|TRBV7-9|TRBD1
CASSSRDRGAYEQYF
TGTGCCAGCAGCTCTAGGGACAGGGGCGCCTACGAGCAGTACTTC
>16|-|TRBJ2-1|TRBV28|TRBD2
CASSLWSGRAEGEQFF
TGTGCCAGCAGTTTATGGAGCGGGAGGGCCGAGGGGGAGCAGTTCTTC
>15|-|TRBJ2-7|TRBV6-5|-
CASSQDRSRSYEQYF
TGTGCCAGCAGCCAAGACAGGAGCCGCTCCTACGAGCAGTACTTC
>15|-|TRBJ2-2|TRBV11-1|TRBD1
CASSMGQGKSGELFF
TGTGCCAGCAGCATGGGACAGGGAAAGTCCGGGGAGCTGTTTTTT
>13|-|TRBJ1-4|TRBV5-1|-
CASSLEPNEKLFF
TGCGCCAGCAGCTTGGAGCCAAACGAAAAACTGTTTTTT
>14|once|TRBJ2-6|TRBV19|-
CASSSSSLYNVLTF
TGTGCCAGTAGTTCGTCGTCTCTCTACAACGTCCTGACTTTC
>15|-|TRBJ2-1|TRBV5-4|TRBD2
CASSPTSGSYNEQFF
TGTGCCAGCAGCCCGACTAGCGGCTCCTACAATGAGCAGTTCTTC
>15|-|TRBJ1-2|TRBV5-1|TRBD1
CASSLRQGSSYGYTF
TGCGCCAGCAGCCTACGACAGGGAAGTAGCTATGGCTACACCTTC
>13|-|TRBJ1-4|TRBV5-1|-
CASSPGINEKLFF
TGCGCCAGCAGCCCAGGGATTAATGAAAAACTGTTTTTT
>14|-|TRBJ2-7|TRBV5-1|-
CASSLAGQTYEQYF
TGCGCCAGCAGCTTGGCCGGACAGACCTACGAGCAGTACTTC
>15|-|TRBJ2-1|TRBV11-3|-
CASSLLGTPYNEQFF
TGTGCCAGCAGCCTCCTAGGGACTCCCTACAATGAGCAGTTCTTC
>15|-|TRBJ2-7|TRBV18|TRBD2
CASSPTGGGTNEQYF
TGTGCCAGCTCACCTACTGGGGGAGGGACGAACGAGCAGTACTTC
>13|-|TRBJ2-7|TRBV28|-
CASSSRVSYEQYF
TGTGCCAGCAGTTCCAGGGTTTCCTACGAGCAGTACTTC
>15|-|TRBJ2-3|TRBV6-5|-
CASSAQRLASRAQYF
TGTGCCAGCAGTGCCCAACGGCTAGCGTCTAGAGCGCAGTATTTT
>11|once|TRBJ1-2|TRBV20-1|TRBD1
CSAFRTGGYTF
TGCAGTGCTTTTAGGACAGGGGGCTACACCTTC
>19|-|TRBJ2-7|TRBV27|TRBD2
CASSALPGTSGRSPYEQYF
TGTGCCAGCAGTGCCCTCCCCGGGACTAGCGGGAGGTCCCCCTACGAGCAGTACTTC
>13|once|TRBJ2-7|TRBV9|TRBD1
CASSTRTGDQQYF
TGTGCCAGCAGCACCCGGACAGGGGATCAGCAGTACTTC
>16|-|TRBJ2-1|TRBV27|-
CASAPRAGLSYNEQFF
TGTGCCAGCGCTCCCCGGGCGGGTCTATCCTACAATGAGCAGTTCTTC
>16|-|TRBJ2-4|TRBV7-6|-
CASSWRGSIAKNIQYF
TGTGCCAGCAGCTGGCGGGGCAGCATTGCCAAAAACATTCAGTACTTC
>12|-|TRBJ1-1|TRBV19|-
CASSIAQSEAFF
TGTGCCAGTAGTATTGCCCAGTCTGAAGCTTTCTTT
>15|-|TRBJ2-7|TRBV27|-
CASSSLGLSTYEQYF
TGTGCCAGCAGTTCCCTTGGACTATCCACCTACGAGCAGTACTTC
>15|-|TRBJ2-2|TRBV11-2|TRBD2
CASRLAGGRAGELFF
TGTGCCAGCAGACTAGCGGGAGGAAGGGCCGGGGAGCTGTTTTTT
>13|-|TRBJ2-7|TRBV14|-
CASSRFPGGEQYF
TGTGCCAGCAGCCGCTTCCCAGGAGGCGAGCAGTACTTC
>15|-|TRBJ2-1|TRBV11-1|TRBD1
CASSPGGSSYNEQFF
TGTGCCAGCAGCCCAGGGGGAAGCTCCTACAATGAGCAGTTCTTC
>14|-|TRBJ2-7|TRBV10-3|TRBD2
CAISVKGPGGEQYF
TGTGCCATCAGTGTCAAAGGACCCGGGGGGGAGCAGTACTTC
>18|-|TRBJ1-1|TRBV7-6|TRBD1
CASSLAAGQGASFTEAFF
TGTGCCAGCAGCTTAGCGGCGGGACAGGGGGCGTCTTTCACTGAAGCTTTCTTT
>13|once|TRBJ1-1|TRBV28|-
CASSLSVVTEAFF
TGTGCCAGCAGTTTATCGGTGGTTACTGAAGCTTTCTTT
>15|-|TRBJ1-2|TRBV19|TRBD1
CASSRPGQGLYGYTF
TGTGCCAGTAGTCGCCCGGGACAGGGCCTCTATGGCTACACCTTC
>14|-|TRBJ2-7|TRBV11-2|-
CASSKGRVFYEQYF
TGTGCCAGCAGCAAAGGCCGGGTCTTCTACGAGCAGTACTTC
>11|-|TRBJ2-1|TRBV28|-
CGTKVYNEQFF
TGTGGGACAAAAGTCTACAATGAGCAGTTCTTC
>12|-|TRBJ1-5|TRBV5-6|-
CASSRGHQPQHF
TGTGCCAGCAGCCGAGGCCATCAGCCCCAGCATTTT
>15|-|TRBJ1-5|TRBV28|TRBD1
CASSLGQGRSQPQHF
TGTGCCAGCAGTCTTGGACAGGGTAGGAGTCAGCCCCAGCATTTT
>15|-|TRBJ2-1|TRBV28|TRBD2
CASSFSSGLYNEQFF
TGTGCCAGCAGTTTTTCTAGCGGGCTTTACAATGAGCAGTTCTTC
>16|-|TRBJ2-7|TRBV14|-
CASSQDGGNHPYEQYF
TGTGCCAGCAGCCAAGATGGGGGGAATCACCCCTACGAGCAGTACTTC
>17|-|TRBJ2-2|TRBV5-1|TRBD2
CASSLASGRANTGELFF
TGCGCCAGCAGCTTGGCTAGCGGGAGGGCGAACACCGGGGAGCTGTTTTTT
>14|once|TRBJ2-3|TRBV7-8|TRBD1
CASSSGQGADTQYF
TGTGCCAGCAGCTCAGGACAGGGAGCAGATACGCAGTATTTT
>14|-|TRBJ1-4|TRBV19|TRBD1
CASSPGQGGEKLFF
TGTGCCAGTAGTCCTGGACAGGGAGGTGAAAAACTGTTTTTT
>15|-|TRBJ2-3|TRBV9|TRBD1
CASSVAGQVTDTQYF
TGTGCCAGCAGCGTAGCAGGACAGGTCACAGATACGCAGTATTTT
>14|once|TRBJ2-2|TRBV5-5|-
CASSRQAATGELFF
TGTGCCAGCAGCCGACAGGCCGCCACCGGGGAGCTGTTTTTT
>14|-|TRBJ2-7|TRBV28|-
CASRLSAEPYEQYF
TGTGCCAGCAGACTATCTGCGGAGCCCTACGAGCAGTACTTC
>15|-|TRBJ1-3|TRBV28|-
CASSFPGSTGNTIYF
TGTGCCAGCAGTTTTCCAGGGTCCACTGGAAACACCATATATTTT
>14|-|TRBJ1-2|TRBV5-1|-
CASSLDIGDYGYTF
TGCGCCAGCAGCTTGGATATAGGGGACTATGGCTACACCTTC
>11|-|TRBJ2-7|TRBV4-1|-
CASSQGPEQYF
TGCGCCAGCAGCCAAGGGCCCGAGCAGTACTTC
>11|-|TRBJ1-1|TRBV29-1|-
CSVEGATEAFF
TGCAGCGTTGAGGGGGCCACTGAAGCTTTCTTT
>15|-|TRBJ2-7|TRBV19|TRBD1
CASSMGQGLTYEQYF
TGTGCCAGTAGTATGGGACAGGGGCTCACCTACGAGCAGTACTTC